The rows below give T cell receptor beta chains drawn from one sample of a study of cytomegalovirus exposure and HLA in healthy donors. TCRdb's copy holds only in-frame clones and misses some; the assay was immunoSEQ multiplex PCR. The sample has around 80,000 clones, 62% seen once. The specimen sequenced was PBMCs. These receptors were obtained from a male donor in good health and CMV-seropositive. Both conserved end residues are part of each CDR3. D genes are given only for firm matches. The size entry is marked missing in some rows and otherwise reads once, few, many or a size class.

v_call,d_call,clone_size,j_call,cdr3_aa,cdr3_nt
TRBV7-9,NA,few,TRBJ1-1,CASSLEQLNTEAFF,TGTGCCAGCAGCTTAGAACAGTTGAACACTGAAGCTTTCTTT
TRBV28,NA,NA,TRBJ2-4,CASKPPGSGNIQYF,TGTGCCAGCAAGCCCCCGGGGAGTGGGAACATTCAGTACTTC
TRBV13,TRBD2,NA,TRBJ2-6,CASSLEAGGPGANVLTF,TGTGCCAGCAGCTTAGAAGCGGGGGGTCCTGGGGCCAACGTCCTGACTTTC
TRBV5-6,NA,once,TRBJ2-6,CASSFQGPTGANVLTF,TGTGCCAGCAGCTTCCAGGGTCCGACTGGGGCCAACGTCCTGACTTTC
TRBV27,TRBD2,NA,TRBJ2-7,CASSPTSGRRYEQYF,TGTGCCAGCAGTCCAACTAGCGGGAGGAGATACGAGCAGTACTTC
TRBV29-1,TRBD1,few,TRBJ1-2,CSVTGTGGTLYGYTF,TGCAGCGTTACCGGGACAGGGGGAACCCTCTATGGCTACACCTTC
TRBV18,NA,NA,TRBJ1-5,CASSPTGGSNQPQHF,TGTGCCAGCTCACCAACGGGGGGGAGCAATCAGCCCCAGCATTTT
TRBV6-6,TRBD2,medium-sized,TRBJ2-2,CASRLTSGGTAGELFF,TGTGCCAGCAGACTGACTAGCGGGGGGACCGCCGGGGAGCTGTTTTTT
TRBV5-1,NA,NA,TRBJ1-2,CASSSGLLGGYTF,TGCGCCAGCTCCAGCGGGCTCTTGGGTGGCTACACCTTC
TRBV7-7,NA,few,TRBJ2-6,CASSPGRTVRPGANVLTF,TGTGCCAGCAGCCCCGGGAGGACAGTACGTCCTGGGGCCAACGTCCTGACTTTC
TRBV4-3,TRBD1,NA,TRBJ2-7,CASSRGWDSYYEQYF,TGCGCCAGCAGCCGCGGGTGGGACAGCTACTACGAGCAGTACTTC
TRBV9,NA,few,TRBJ2-7,CASSVEQGYEQYF,TGTGCCAGCAGCGTAGAGCAGGGATACGAGCAGTACTTC
TRBV7-6,NA,few,TRBJ1-4,CASSQGFNEKLFF,TGTGCCAGCTCACAGGGCTTTAATGAAAAACTGTTTTTT
TRBV29-1,NA,NA,TRBJ1-1,CSVKGASEAFF,TGCAGCGTGAAAGGGGCCTCTGAAGCTTTCTTT
TRBV7-2,TRBD1,once,TRBJ1-3,CASSPGTASGNTIYF,TGTGCCAGCAGCCCCGGGACAGCCTCTGGAAACACCATATATTTT
TRBV29-1,TRBD1,few,TRBJ1-1,CSVSDRDTEAFF,TGCAGCGTTTCAGACAGGGACACTGAAGCTTTCTTT
TRBV6-1,NA,NA,TRBJ2-1,CAGRTVGNEQFF,TGTGCCGGCAGGACTGTCGGGAATGAGCAGTTCTTC
TRBV5-5,NA,few,TRBJ1-1,CASSLAFTGVNTEAFF,TGTGCCAGCAGCTTGGCTTTTACAGGAGTTAACACTGAAGCTTTCTTT
TRBV27,NA,NA,TRBJ2-3,CASSSPPSTDTQYF,TGTGCCAGCAGTTCCCCCCCTAGCACAGATACGCAGTATTTT
TRBV4-3,TRBD2,NA,TRBJ2-1,CASSQELAGAYNEQFF,TGCGCCAGCAGCCAAGAATTGGCGGGAGCATACAATGAGCAGTTCTTC
TRBV13,NA,medium-sized,TRBJ1-3,CASQRYFSGNTIYF,TGTGCCTCCCAGAGGTATTTCTCTGGAAACACCATATATTTT
TRBV7-9,NA,few,TRBJ1-1,CSSSLAGWEANTEAFF,TGTTCCAGCAGCTTGGCAGGGTGGGAAGCGAACACTGAAGCTTTCTTT
TRBV7-2,NA,few,TRBJ2-5,CASSLQGRETQYF,TGTGCCAGCAGCTTACAGGGGCGGGAGACCCAGTACTTC
TRBV27,TRBD2,few,TRBJ2-3,CASSFSLAGQADTQYF,TGTGCCAGCAGTTTTTCACTAGCGGGACAGGCAGATACGCAGTATTTT
TRBV6-1,TRBD1,once,TRBJ2-1,CASSEWDRGRLEQFF,TGTGCCAGCAGTGAATGGGACAGGGGGCGCTTAGAGCAGTTCTTC
TRBV7-9,TRBD2,few,TRBJ2-7,CASSLSPSGGYEQYF,TGTGCCAGCAGCTTAAGCCCTAGCGGGGGTTACGAGCAGTACTTC
TRBV10-2,TRBD2,few,TRBJ2-7,CASMGTSSYEQYF,TGCGCCAGCATGGGGACTAGCAGTTACGAGCAGTACTTC
TRBV2,NA,NA,TRBJ1-3,CASRAGAGNTIYF,TGTGCCAGCAGAGCCGGGGCTGGAAACACCATATATTTT
TRBV7-2,TRBD2,once,TRBJ2-3,CASSWSGGAGDTQYF,TGTGCCAGCAGCTGGAGCGGGGGGGCAGGAGATACGCAGTATTTT
TRBV5-8,NA,NA,TRBJ2-7,CASRSNEQYF,TGTGCCAGCAGATCAAACGAGCAGTACTTC
TRBV7-2,NA,NA,TRBJ2-5,CASRVGVGETQYF,TGTGCCAGCAGGGTAGGGGTGGGAGAGACCCAGTACTTC
TRBV7-3,NA,few,TRBJ2-2,CASSPTGLRDTGELFF,TGTGCCAGCAGCCCCACAGGGTTGCGTGACACCGGGGAGCTGTTTTTT
TRBV2,NA,few,TRBJ2-5,CASSAGETRVQETQYF,TGTGCCAGCAGTGCTGGGGAGACGAGGGTCCAAGAGACCCAGTACTTC
TRBV7-6,NA,NA,TRBJ2-5,CASSLLLGGETQYF,TGTGCCAGCAGCTTATTACTAGGGGGAGAGACCCAGTACTTC
TRBV6-1,NA,NA,TRBJ1-5,CASRPQGGGNQPQHF,TGTGCCAGCAGACCACAGGGAGGGGGCAATCAGCCCCAGCATTTT
TRBV7-2,NA,NA,TRBJ2-5,CASSLVAGQQETQYF,TGTGCCAGCAGCTTAGTTGCTGGACAGCAAGAGACCCAGTACTTC
TRBV7-9,NA,NA,TRBJ2-2,CASSLSAGSGGELFF,TGTGCCAGCAGCTTATCTGCGGGGAGTGGCGGGGAGCTGTTTTTT
TRBV7-9,NA,NA,TRBJ1-6,CASSLSEGVHSPLHF,TGTGCCAGCAGCTTATCGGAAGGGGTGCATTCACCCCTCCACTTT
TRBV29-1,TRBD2,few,TRBJ2-3,CSVLAGVSTDTQYF,TGCAGCGTTTTAGCGGGAGTTAGCACAGATACGCAGTATTTT
TRBV28,TRBD2,few,TRBJ2-1,CASSPRLAGGHKQFF,TGTGCCAGCAGTCCCCGACTAGCGGGAGGCCACAAGCAGTTCTTC
TRBV20-1,NA,few,TRBJ2-7,CSARSREQYF,TGCAGTGCTAGATCCAGGGAGCAGTACTTC
TRBV6-1,TRBD2,once,TRBJ2-7,CASSRVAGNSYEQYF,TGTGCCAGCTCCCGGGTAGCGGGGAACTCCTACGAGCAGTACTTC
TRBV6-6,NA,NA,TRBJ2-7,CASSYSPRDEQYF,TGTGCCAGCAGTTACTCGCCGCGAGACGAGCAGTACTTC
TRBV7-8,NA,NA,TRBJ2-1,CASSLAGSNEQFF,TGTGCCAGCAGCTTAGCCGGTAGCAATGAGCAGTTCTTC
TRBV4-3,TRBD1,few,TRBJ2-7,CASSQGQGSEQYF,TGCGCCAGCAGCCAAGGACAGGGTAGCGAGCAGTACTTC
TRBV4-2,NA,few,TRBJ1-3,CASSQEAQGSGNTIYF,TGTGCCAGCAGCCAAGAGGCCCAGGGATCTGGAAACACCATATATTTT
TRBV7-2,TRBD2,few,TRBJ2-3,CASSLLAGERDTQYF,TGTGCCAGCAGCTTACTGGCGGGGGAGAGGGATACGCAGTATTTT
TRBV19,TRBD1,few,TRBJ2-5,CASRDRGRGETQYF,TGTGCCAGTAGAGACAGGGGGCGCGGAGAGACCCAGTACTTC
TRBV19,NA,NA,TRBJ2-7,CASSMDNSYEQYF,TGTGCCAGTAGTATGGACAACTCCTACGAGCAGTACTTC
TRBV6-6,NA,NA,TRBJ2-7,CASRIQGRSYEQYF,TGTGCCAGCAGGATACAGGGCCGGTCCTACGAGCAGTACTTC
TRBV5-4,TRBD1,NA,TRBJ2-7,CASSAGTGPPKEQYF,TGTGCCAGCAGCGCGGGGACAGGCCCCCCTAAAGAGCAGTACTTC
TRBV9,NA,NA,TRBJ1-5,CASSGDLGGPQHF,TGTGCCAGCAGCGGGGACCTCGGGGGTCCCCAGCATTTT